These 30 T cell receptor beta chains share one sample of origin, sequenced in a study of T cells after yellow fever vaccination. TCRdb used MiXCR to reprocess the 5' RACE reads, holding one entry per CDR3 protein. This table holds 450,000 to 650,000 distinct CDR3 sequences, approximately 12% found once. The input for sequencing was PBMCs, taken on the day of the yellow fever booster vaccination. The receptors stem from a young man who received the YFV17D yellow fever vaccine.

This clonotype was detected a few times. The CDR3 region is CASSFWTGGREQYF. As DNA, the CDR3 is TGTGCCAGCAGTTTCTGGACAGGAGGGCGCGAGCAGTACTTC. The chain recombines TRBV27 with TRBJ2-7, with D tentatively TRBD1 (7 bases). CDR1 is MNHEY, CDR2 SMNVEV, per germline (reference sequence). Trimming left V 3 bases short and J 6 bases short, with 15 bases between. This CDR3 has 14 amino acids.

This clonotype was observed a few times. The rearrangement joins TRBV7-8 to TRBJ2-7, with 7 bases identical to TRBD2. Germline values: CDR1 SGHVS, CDR2 FQNEAQ. The CDR3 runs 16 residues. V trimming: 2 bases; J trimming: 7 bases; junction bases outside the gene matches: 14. The CDR3 DNA is TGTGCCAGCAGCTTATTAAACACGTGGGAGGGCGGGGAGCAGTACTTC. Protein: CASSLLNTWEGGEQYF.

The CDR3 loop is CASRTAGQGANEQYF. The CDR3 region has the DNA TGTGCCAGCAGGACGGCGGGACAGGGGGCGAACGAGCAGTACTTC. The chain combines TRBV6-2 or TRBV6-3 with TRBJ2-7; 12 bases agree with TRBD1. V lost 6 bases and J lost 5; bases outside the gene matches: 8. CDR1 is MNHEY and CDR2 is SVGEGT in the germline V gene. The CDR3 covers 15 residues.

This clonotype came up a few times. The chain couples TRBV7-2 to TRBJ2-1, with D possibly matching TRBD1 (6 bases). Germline CDR1 SGHTA, CDR2 FQGNSA. This CDR3 has 12 amino acids. The V gene lost 4 bases and the J gene lost 12 bases, with 13 bases spanning the gap. The CDR3 loop is CASSSTGLGQFF. CDR3 sequence (DNA): TGTGCCAGCAGCTCCACAGGGCTGGGGCAGTTCTTC.

This clonotype was seen a handful of times. The V call is TRBV28, the J call TRBJ2-3; D may be TRBD2 (7 bases). V shed 7 bases and J shed 4 bases, with 12 bases lying between them. From germline, CDR1 is MDHEN and CDR2 SYDVKM. The CDR3 runs 13 residues. The CDR3 region has the DNA TGTGCCAGCACCGGGGGGCTATCAGATACGCAGTATTTT. The encoded protein is CASTGGLSDTQYF.

The rearrangement links TRBV30 to TRBJ1-5; the D is unclear. Germline CDR1 and CDR2: GTSNPN and SVGIG (reference sequence). V lost 1 base and J lost 6, with 7 bases in between. The CDR3 loop spans 12 amino acids. In nucleotides, the CDR3 is TGTGCCTGGAGTGACAATTTTCAGCCCCAGCATTTT. Protein sequence: CAWSDNFQPQHF.

The chain is built from TRBV5-6 and TRBJ2-5; 8 bases fit TRBD2. The CDR3 contains 15 residues. The J segment lost 5 bases and the V segment lost 4 bases, leaving 10 bases of the junction unmatched. Germline lookup yields CDR1 SGHDT and CDR2 YYEEEE. DNA for the CDR3: TGTGCCAGCAGCCTAAGCGGGAGCCCGACCGAGACCCAGTACTTC. Translated, it gives CASSLSGSPTETQYF.

This clonotype was recorded a few times. This chain connects TRBV6-2 or TRBV6-3 to TRBJ1-5; TRBD1 aligns across 8 bases. The ends lost 2 bases at V and 0 bases at J; junction bases unmatched: 15. The CDR3 extends over 20 amino acids. In germline, CDR1 is MNHEY, CDR2 SVGEGT. The CDR3 DNA reads as TGTGCCAGCAGTTACGATCCAGGACAGGGAAAGGATCGTAGCAATCAGCCCCAGCATTTT. Residues: CASSYDPGQGKDRSNQPQHF.

The V gene is TRBV7-9, the J gene TRBJ2-5; 7 nucleotides line up with TRBD1. CDR3 length equals 14 residues. The germline CDR1 and CDR2 sequences are SEHNR and FQNEAQ (reference sequence). With 5 bases clipped from V and 5 bases from J, the junction kept 8 bases outside the gene matches. The CDR3 reads CASSLTGAGETQYF. The CDR3 bases are TGTGCCAGCAGCCTCACAGGGGCAGGGGAGACCCAGTACTTC.

This clonotype was detected a few times. V and J are TRBV6-2 or TRBV6-3 and TRBJ2-3; D is undetermined. CDR3 size: 13 residues. The germline gives CDR1 MNHEY, CDR2 SVGEGT. Trimming stripped 7 bases from V and 0 bases from J, with 8 bases between. The CDR3 DNA reads TGTGCCAGCACAACGGATAGCACAGATACGCAGTATTTT. It is translated as CASTTDSTDTQYF.

The chain couples TRBV7-8 to TRBJ1-1; D uncertain. Deletions cut 5 bases from V and 4 bases from J, with 14 bases between. CDR3 size: 14 residues. In germline, CDR1 is SGHVS, CDR2 FQNEAQ. CDR3 amino acids: CASSLSSEGTEAFF. The CDR3 region has the DNA TGTGCCAGCAGCCTGAGCTCAGAGGGCACTGAAGCTTTCTTT.

V usage is TRBV6-5 and J usage is TRBJ2-3, with D possibly matching TRBD1 (6 bases). V was clipped by 3 bases and J by 2 bases, with 15 bases between them. CDR1 and CDR2 (germline): MNHEY, SVGAGI. CDR3 length: 16 residues. The CDR3 region is CASSYGAAGATDTQYF. The CDR3 DNA reads as TGTGCCAGCAGTTATGGGGCGGCAGGGGCCACAGATACGCAGTATTTT.

V and J are TRBV12-3 or TRBV12-4 and TRBJ2-3; 10 nucleotides line up with TRBD1. The CDR3 sequence is 19 residues long. V dropped 5 bases and J dropped 3; count of bases not matched to a gene: 17. CDR3 residues: CASSPRDRGLRVATDTQYF. Here the CDR3 DNA reads TGTGCCAGCAGTCCCCGGGACAGGGGTTTAAGGGTTGCGACAGATACGCAGTATTTT.

This clonotype was seen ten or more times. The CDR3 coding sequence is TGCGCCAGCCGGCCGGGACAGTCTAGCAATCAGCCCCAGCATTTT. It codes for CASRPGQSSNQPQHF. The chain links TRBV5-1 to TRBJ1-5; TRBD1 matches at 7 bases. CDR1 and CDR2 (germline): SGHRS, YFSETQ. The CDR3 runs 15 residues. The ends lost 7 bases at V and 0 bases at J; junction bases unmatched: 7. The full variable domain, its missing parts supplied by reference TRBV5-1 and TRBJ1-5, is KAGVTQTPRYLIKTRGQQVTLSCSPISGHRSVSWYQQTPGQGLQFLFEYFSETQRNKGNFPGRFSGRQFSNSRSEMNVSTLELGDSALYLCASRPGQSSNQPQHFGDGTRLSIL.

V and J are TRBV20-1 and TRBJ1-3, with 8 bases aligning to TRBD1. Losses at the gene ends were 6 bases for V and 2 bases for J; bases not matched to a gene: 3. The length of the CDR3 is 13 residues. Germline CDR1 is DFQATT and CDR2 is SNEGSKA (reference sequence). The DNA of the CDR3 is TGCAGTGCACGGACAGGGCCTGGAAACACCATATATTTT. It codes for CSARTGPGNTIYF.

This clonotype was counted between two and nine times. The chain combines TRBV20-1 with TRBJ2-4; 8 nucleotides agree with TRBD1. J lost 0 bases, V lost 5 bases, and 6 bases had no gene match. The CDR3 is 15 amino acids. The germline V gene encodes CDR1 DFQATT and CDR2 SNEGSKA (reference sequence). CDR3 sequence: CSAEQGVLAKNIQYF. Written as DNA, the CDR3 is TGCAGTGCTGAACAGGGGGTCTTAGCCAAAAACATTCAGTACTTC.

The V gene is TRBV6-2 or TRBV6-3, the J gene TRBJ1-6; TRBD1 is a possible D gene (6 bases). Between the trimmed V and J ends, which lost 6 bases and 11 bases, there was a span of 11 bases. The germline V gene has CDR1 MNHEY and CDR2 SVGEGT. The CDR3 sequence is 12 residues long. Here the CDR3 DNA reads TGTGCCAGCAGGTCCGGGACAACACCCCTCCACTTT. Translated, it gives CASRSGTTPLHF.

In its sample, this clonotype ranks as medium-sized (0.01 to 0.1%). The chain combines TRBV7-2 with TRBJ2-5; D is tentatively TRBD1 or TRBD2 (5 bases each). The CDR3 loop spans 17 amino acids. Germline CDR1 and CDR2: SGHTA and FQGNSA. V lost 4 bases, J lost 7 bases, and 25 bases lay in between. CDR3 protein: CASSSSHGTPLQRTQYF. CDR3 nucleotides: TGTGCCAGCAGCTCTTCCCACGGGACCCCCCTTCAAAGGACCCAGTACTTC. The variable domain in full, completed from reference TRBV7-2 and TRBJ2-5, reads GAGVSQSPSNKVTEKGKDVELRCDPISGHTALYWYRQSLGQGLEFLIYFQGNSAPDKSGLPSDRFSAERTGGSVSTLTIQRTQQEDSAVYLCASSSSHGTPLQRTQYFGPGTRLLVL.

The sample holds many counts of this clonotype. This chain connects TRBV15 to TRBJ1-5, with D tentatively TRBD1 (5 bases). The V end was cut by 4 bases, the J end by 6 bases, with 10 bases between. The CDR3 runs to 13 residues. Germline CDR1 is LNHNV and CDR2 is YYDKDF (reference sequence). The CDR3 here is CATSIGRGQPQHF. CDR3 sequence (DNA): TGTGCCACCAGCATAGGGAGGGGTCAGCCCCAGCATTTT.

In its sample, this clonotype was seen a few times. CDR3 coding DNA: TGTGCCAGCAGCCAAGCGGAAGGGGTCGAGCAGTACTTC. Protein product: CASSQAEGVEQYF. The rearrangement links TRBV3-1 to TRBJ2-7; TRBD1 might be the D (5 bases). The CDR3 extends over 13 amino acids. CDR1 is LGHDT and CDR2 is YNNKEL in the germline V gene (reference sequence). Deletions cut 1 base from V and 6 bases from J, with 10 bases between.

The chain is built from TRBV6-1 and TRBJ2-1; D is unclear. The CDR3 contains 14 residues. Germline V CDR1 and CDR2: MNHNS, SASEGT. V dropped 2 bases and J dropped 3 bases, with 8 bases sitting between them. The CDR3 is CASSETGIYNEQFF. In DNA, the CDR3 is TGTGCCAGCAGTGAAACGGGCATCTACAATGAGCAGTTCTTC.

The chain combines TRBV20-1 with TRBJ1-1, with TRBD1 identical over 7 bases. This CDR3 has 13 residues. The V segment lost 6 bases and the J segment 1 base; nucleotides outside the gene matches: 5. Germline loops: CDR1 DFQATT, CDR2 SNEGSKA (reference sequence). CDR3 protein: CSANRGWNTEAFF. CDR3 DNA sequence: TGCAGTGCAAACAGGGGATGGAACACTGAAGCTTTCTTT.

V gene TRBV9 combines with J gene TRBJ2-1; the D is unclear. The CDR3 spans 13 residues. Trimming cost V 1 base and J 4 bases, with 6 bases left between them. The V gene's germline CDR1 is SGDLS and CDR2 YYNGEE. The DNA for the CDR3 is TGTGCCAGCAGCGTACAGGAGTACAATGAGCAGTTCTTC. Its protein is CASSVQEYNEQFF. Filled out from reference TRBV9 and TRBJ2-1, the complete variable domain reads DSGVTQTPKHLITATGQRVTLRCSPRSGDLSVYWYQQSLDQGLQFLIQYYNGEERAKGNILERFSAQQFPDLHSELNLSSLELGDSALYFCASSVQEYNEQFFGPGTRLTVL.

This chain joins TRBV18 and TRBJ1-1; D not certain. Germline V gene sequence: CDR1 KGHSH, CDR2 LQKENI. This CDR3 has 15 residues. V was trimmed by 2 bases and J by 3 bases, leaving 13 bases between them. The CDR3 loop is CASSPALVPYTEAFF. The CDR3 bases are TGTGCCAGCTCACCAGCTCTTGTCCCATACACTGAAGCTTTCTTT.

The chain employs TRBV7-3 and TRBJ2-1; TRBD2 aligns across 14 bases. V dropped 2 bases and J dropped 9; count of bases not matched to a gene: 6. Germline V lookup: CDR1 SGHTA, CDR2 FQGTGA. The length of the CDR3 is 16 residues. CDR3 sequence reads: CASSLLGLAGVGEQFF. In DNA, the CDR3 is TGTGCCAGCAGCTTACTGGGACTAGCGGGAGTCGGTGAGCAGTTCTTC.

The V call is TRBV5-1, the J call TRBJ2-3; TRBD2 matches at 8 bases. The CDR3 covers 19 residues. Germline V gene sequence: CDR1 SGHRS, CDR2 YFSETQ. V was clipped by 1 base and J by 2 bases; unmatched bases: 15. CDR3 region: CASSLKGSYSGKNTDTQYF. The CDR3 nucleotides read TGCGCCAGCAGCTTGAAGGGATCGTATAGCGGGAAGAACACAGATACGCAGTATTTT.

The sample holds a few counts of this clonotype. The J gene is TRBJ2-3, the V gene TRBV4-2; D unclear. Germline CDR1 is LGHNA and CDR2 is YNFKEQ. V was pared by 4 bases and J by 0 bases, with 20 bases between. The CDR3 extends over 18 amino acids. The CDR3 DNA reads TGTGCCAGCAGCCTTTCCCCTTTCCTATCCCAGAGCACAGATACGCAGTATTTT. It translates to CASSLSPFLSQSTDTQYF.

This clonotype was detected only a few times. The CDR3 DNA reads as TGCAGCGTTGATCCCACCGGGGAGCTGTTTTTT. Translation gives CSVDPTGELFF. The chain uses TRBV29-1 and TRBJ2-2; D is ambiguous. CDR1 and CDR2 (germline): SQVTM, ANQGSEA. With 3 bases removed from V and 4 bases from J, the gap between germline ends came to 3 bases. This CDR3 has 11 amino acids.

Of note for this clonotype: The CDR3 carries no conserved terminal phenylalanine or tryptophan, so it likely arises from a read error. The DNA is left out, because the CDR3 cannot be placed on it with certainty; the CDR3 is given as TCRdb lists it. The V gene is TRBV20-1, the J gene TRBJ1-2; the table's D gene call, TRBD1, was not cross checked with the DNA. Looked up from germline, CDR1 is DFQATT and CDR2 is SNEGSKA (reference sequence). The CDR3 adds up to 13 amino acids, both ends counted. The CDR3 loop is CSARDRGLSVTLL.

This clonotype has only a few counts. The chain recombines TRBV7-2 with TRBJ2-3; D is perhaps TRBD2 (5 bases). V dropped 5 bases and J dropped 8 bases, with 11 bases sitting between them. CDR1 SGHTA and CDR2 FQGNSA come from the germline V gene. The CDR3 contains 12 residues. CDR3 bases: TGTGCCAGCAGCCCAACTGCGGGTACGCAGTATTTT. As protein: CASSPTAGTQYF.